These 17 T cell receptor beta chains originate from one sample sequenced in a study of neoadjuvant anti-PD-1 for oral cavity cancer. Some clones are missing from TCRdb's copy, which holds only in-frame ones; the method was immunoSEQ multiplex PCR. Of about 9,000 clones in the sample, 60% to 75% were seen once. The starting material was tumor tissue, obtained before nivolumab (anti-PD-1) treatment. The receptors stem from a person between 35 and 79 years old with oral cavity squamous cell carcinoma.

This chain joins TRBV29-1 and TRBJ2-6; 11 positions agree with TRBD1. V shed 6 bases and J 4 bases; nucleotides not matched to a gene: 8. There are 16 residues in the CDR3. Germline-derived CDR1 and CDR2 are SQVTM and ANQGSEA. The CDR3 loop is CSVRGQGATGANVLTF. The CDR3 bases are TGCAGCGTCCGTGGACAGGGGGCTACCGGGGCCAACGTCCTGACTTTC.

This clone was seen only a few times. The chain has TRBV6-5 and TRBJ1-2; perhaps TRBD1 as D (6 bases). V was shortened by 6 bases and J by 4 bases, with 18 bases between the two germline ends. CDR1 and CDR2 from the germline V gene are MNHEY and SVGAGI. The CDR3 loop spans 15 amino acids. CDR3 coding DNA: TGTGCCAGCAGGGGGACACCAAGGGGAACCTATGGCTACACCTTC. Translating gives CASRGTPRGTYGYTF.

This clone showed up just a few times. CDR3 sequence reads: CASSESRGDLYGYTF. CDR3 in DNA: TGTGCCAGCAGTGAGTCGAGGGGGGACCTATATGGCTACACCTTC. J is TRBJ1-2 and V is TRBV25-1, with a tentative D call TRBD1 (6 bases). The CDR3 sequence is 15 residues long. From germline, CDR1 is MGHDK and CDR2 SYGVNS. V shed 3 bases and J shed 5 bases, with 16 bases lying between them.

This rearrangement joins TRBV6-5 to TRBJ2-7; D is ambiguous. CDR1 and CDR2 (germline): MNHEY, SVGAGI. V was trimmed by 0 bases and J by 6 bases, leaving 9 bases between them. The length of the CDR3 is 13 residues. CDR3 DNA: TGTGCCAGCAGTTACTCCATCCTCACCGAGCAGTACTTC. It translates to CASSYSILTEQYF.

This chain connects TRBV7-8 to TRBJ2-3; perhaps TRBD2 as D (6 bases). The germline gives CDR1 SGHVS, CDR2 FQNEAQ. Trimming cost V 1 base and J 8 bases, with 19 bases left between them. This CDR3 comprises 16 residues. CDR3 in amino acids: CASSLGSGSVVVTQYF. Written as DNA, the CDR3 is TGTGCCAGCAGCTTAGGCAGCGGGTCGGTTGTGGTTACGCAGTATTTT. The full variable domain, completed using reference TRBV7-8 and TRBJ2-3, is GAGVSQSPRYKVAKRGQDVALRCDPISGHVSLFWYQQALGQGPEFLTYFQNEAQLDKSGLPSDRFFAERPEGSVSTLKIQRTQQEDSAVYLCASSLGSGSVVVTQYFGPGTRLTVL.

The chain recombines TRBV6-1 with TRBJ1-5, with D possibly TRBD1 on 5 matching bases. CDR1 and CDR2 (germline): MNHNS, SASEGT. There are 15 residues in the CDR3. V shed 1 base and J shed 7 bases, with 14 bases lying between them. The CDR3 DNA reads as TGTGCCAGCAGTGAAGGCGAGGGGCATGGCCAGCCCCAGCATTTT. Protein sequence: CASSEGEGHGQPQHF.

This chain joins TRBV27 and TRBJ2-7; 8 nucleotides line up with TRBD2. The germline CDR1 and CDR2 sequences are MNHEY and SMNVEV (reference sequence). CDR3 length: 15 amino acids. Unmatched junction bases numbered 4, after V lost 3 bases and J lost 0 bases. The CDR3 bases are TGTGCCAGCAGTTTTTCGCTAGCGGGCTCCTACGAGCAGTACTTC. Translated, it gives CASSFSLAGSYEQYF.

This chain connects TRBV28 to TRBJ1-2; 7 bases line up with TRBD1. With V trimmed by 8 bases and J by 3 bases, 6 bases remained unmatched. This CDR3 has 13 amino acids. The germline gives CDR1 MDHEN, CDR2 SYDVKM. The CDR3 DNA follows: TGTGCCAGCCGACAGGGTTTAGACTATGGCTACACCTTC. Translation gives CASRQGLDYGYTF.

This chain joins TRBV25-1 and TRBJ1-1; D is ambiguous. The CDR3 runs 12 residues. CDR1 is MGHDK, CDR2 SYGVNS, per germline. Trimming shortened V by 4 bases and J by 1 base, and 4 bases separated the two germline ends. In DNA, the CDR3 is TGTGCCAGCAGTGTCAGGAACACTGAAGCTTTCTTT. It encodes CASSVRNTEAFF.

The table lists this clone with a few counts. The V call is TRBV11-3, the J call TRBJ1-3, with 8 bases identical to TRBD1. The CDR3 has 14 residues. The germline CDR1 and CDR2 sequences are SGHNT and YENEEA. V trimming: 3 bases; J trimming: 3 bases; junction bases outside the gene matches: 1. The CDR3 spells CASSLTGVGNTIYF. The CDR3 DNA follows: TGTGCCAGCAGCTTGACAGGGGTTGGAAACACCATATATTTT. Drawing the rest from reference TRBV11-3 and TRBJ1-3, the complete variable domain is EAGVVQSPRYKIIEKKQPVAFWCNPISGHNTLYWYLQNLGQGPELLIRYENEEAVDDSQLPKDRFSAERLKGVDSTLKIQPAELGDSAVYLCASSLTGVGNTIYFGEGSWLTVV.

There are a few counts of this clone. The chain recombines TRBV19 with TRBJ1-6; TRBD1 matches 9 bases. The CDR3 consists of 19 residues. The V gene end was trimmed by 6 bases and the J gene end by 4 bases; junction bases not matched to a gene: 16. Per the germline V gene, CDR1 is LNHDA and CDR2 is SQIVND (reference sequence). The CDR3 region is CASRPVGDTGGTYNSPLHF. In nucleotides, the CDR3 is TGTGCCAGTAGACCCGTGGGGGATACAGGGGGCACGTATAATTCACCCCTCCACTTT.

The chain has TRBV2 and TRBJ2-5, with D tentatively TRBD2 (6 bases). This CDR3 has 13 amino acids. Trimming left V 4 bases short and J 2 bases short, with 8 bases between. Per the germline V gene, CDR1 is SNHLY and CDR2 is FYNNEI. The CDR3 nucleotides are TGTGCCAGCAGTGTGGGGGGTCAAGAGACCCAGTACTTC. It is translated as CASSVGGQETQYF.

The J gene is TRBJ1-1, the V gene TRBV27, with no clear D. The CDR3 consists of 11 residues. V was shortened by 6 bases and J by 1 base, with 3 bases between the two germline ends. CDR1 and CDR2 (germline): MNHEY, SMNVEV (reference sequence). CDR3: CASRRNTEAFF. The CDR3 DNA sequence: TGTGCCAGCAGGCGGAACACTGAAGCTTTCTTT.

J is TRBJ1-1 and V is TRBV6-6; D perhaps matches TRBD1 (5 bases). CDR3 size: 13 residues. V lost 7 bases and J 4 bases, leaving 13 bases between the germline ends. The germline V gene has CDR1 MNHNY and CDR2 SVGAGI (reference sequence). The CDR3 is CASILAGTTEAFF. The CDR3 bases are TGTGCCAGCATCTTGGCCGGGACCACTGAAGCTTTCTTT.

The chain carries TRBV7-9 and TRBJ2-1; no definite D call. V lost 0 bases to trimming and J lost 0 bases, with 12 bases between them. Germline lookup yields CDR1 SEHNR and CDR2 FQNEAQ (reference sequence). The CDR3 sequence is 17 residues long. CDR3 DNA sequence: TGTGCCAGCAGCTTAGCAGGGCGGTCGACCTCCTACAATGAGCAGTTCTTC. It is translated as CASSLAGRSTSYNEQFF.

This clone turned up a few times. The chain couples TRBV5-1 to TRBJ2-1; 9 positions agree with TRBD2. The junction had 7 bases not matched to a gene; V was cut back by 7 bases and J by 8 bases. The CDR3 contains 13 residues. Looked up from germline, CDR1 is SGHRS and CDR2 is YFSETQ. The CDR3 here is CASGAGGPDEQFF. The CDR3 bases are TGCGCCAGCGGGGCGGGGGGGCCCGATGAGCAGTTCTTC.

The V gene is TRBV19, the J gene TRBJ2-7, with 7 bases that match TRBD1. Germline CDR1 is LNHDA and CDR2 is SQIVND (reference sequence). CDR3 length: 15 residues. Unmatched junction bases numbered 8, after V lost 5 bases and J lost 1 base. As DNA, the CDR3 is TGTGCCAGTAGTGAGTGGGCAGGGGGTTCCTACGAGCAGTACTTC. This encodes CASSEWAGGSYEQYF.